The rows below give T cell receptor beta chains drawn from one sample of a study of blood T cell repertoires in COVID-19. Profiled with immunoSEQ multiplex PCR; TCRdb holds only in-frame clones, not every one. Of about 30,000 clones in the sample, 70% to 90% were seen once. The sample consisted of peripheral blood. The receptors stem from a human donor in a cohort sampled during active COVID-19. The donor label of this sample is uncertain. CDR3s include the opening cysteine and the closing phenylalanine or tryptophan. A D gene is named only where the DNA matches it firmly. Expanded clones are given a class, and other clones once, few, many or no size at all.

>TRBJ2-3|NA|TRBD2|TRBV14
CASSQASGMTDTQYF
TGTGCCAGCAGCCAAGCTAGCGGGATGACAGATACGCAGTATTTT
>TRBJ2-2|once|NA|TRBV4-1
CASSQAGLPDTGELFF
TGCGCCAGCAGCCAGGCGGGTCTCCCCGACACCGGGGAGCTGTTTTTT
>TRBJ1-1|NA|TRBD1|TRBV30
CASVLRDRGQTEAFF
TGTGCCTCCGTGTTAAGGGACAGGGGGCAAACTGAAGCTTTCTTT
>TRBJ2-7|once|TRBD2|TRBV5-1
CASSFSFSRDYLTYEQYF
TGCGCCAGCAGCTTCTCCTTTTCCCGGGACTACCTCACCTACGAGCAGTACTTC
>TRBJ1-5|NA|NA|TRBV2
CASSGSGNQPQHF
TGTGCCAGCAGTGGGTCAGGGAATCAGCCCCAGCATTTT
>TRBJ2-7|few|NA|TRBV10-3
CAISDPQGRTYEQYF
TGTGCCATCAGTGACCCGCAGGGCCGCACCTACGAGCAGTACTTC
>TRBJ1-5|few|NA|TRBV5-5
CASSLAGLRDNQPQHF
TGTGCCAGCAGCTTGGCCGGCCTCAGGGACAATCAGCCCCAGCATTTT
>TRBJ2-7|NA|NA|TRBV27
CASSSPLRSYEQYF
TGTGCCAGCAGCTCCCCTTTGCGATCCTACGAGCAGTACTTC
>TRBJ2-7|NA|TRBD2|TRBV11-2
CASSLTGLGGNEQYF
TGTGCCAGCAGCTTAACCGGACTAGGAGGGAACGAGCAGTACTTC
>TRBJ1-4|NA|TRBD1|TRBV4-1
CASSQGQGASEKLFF
TGCGCCAGCAGCCAAGGACAGGGGGCAAGCGAAAAACTGTTTTTT
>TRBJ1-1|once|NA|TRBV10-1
CASRGDKSEAFF
TGCGCCAGCAGGGGTGACAAGTCCGAAGCTTTCTTT
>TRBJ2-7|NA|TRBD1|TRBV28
CASSLFRDRGFSYEQYF
TGTGCCAGCAGTTTATTCAGGGACAGGGGCTTCTCCTACGAGCAGTACTTC
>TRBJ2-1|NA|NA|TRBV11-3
CASSSRGGRHNEQFF
TGTGCCAGCAGCTCTAGGGGGGGGAGGCACAATGAGCAGTTCTTC
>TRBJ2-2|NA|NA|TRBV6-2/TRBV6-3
CASSSSNTGELFF
NA
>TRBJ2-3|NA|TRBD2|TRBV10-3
CAISGGTSLDTQYF
TGTGCCATCAGTGGGGGGACTAGTCTTGATACGCAGTATTTT